The sequence of this TCR beta chain was determined in a study of blood T cell repertoires in COVID-19. About the research overall: The study drew acute and convalescent COVID-19 samples from the United States, Italy and Spain.

TCRdb keeps only in-frame clones here, not all; method: immunoSEQ multiplex PCR. The sample includes 150,000 to 200,000 clones, under 85% of them seen just once. J lost 6 bases, V lost 0 bases, and 2 bases had no gene match. CDR1 and CDR2 (germline): SGHDT, YYEEEE. This CDR3 region has 14 residues. The sequence derives from a man in his 70s with acute or convalescent COVID-19. The specimen was peripheral blood. V usage is TRBV5-6 and J usage is TRBJ1-2, with 10 bases identical to TRBD1. The CDR3 DNA reads as TGTGCCAGCAGCTTGGGGACAGGGGGAGATGGCTACACCTTC. This codes for CASSLGTGGDGYTF.